These 32 T cell receptor beta chains were all obtained from the same sample, sequenced in a study of CD4 T cells in relation to SARS-CoV-2 and coronaviruses. Repertoires were generated with immunoSEQ multiplex PCR, while TCRdb's copy carries only in-frame clones and drops some. The data show roughly 36,000 clones, approximately 85% seen once. Material: memory CD4+ T cells from PBMCs. Receptors were obtained from an adult with COVID-19.

The gene calls are TRBV18 and TRBJ1-1, with D unresolved. In germline, CDR1 is KGHSH, CDR2 LQKENI. This CDR3 contains 15 residues. Trimming took 2 bases from V and 1 from J, leaving 11 bases between them. As DNA, the CDR3 is TGTGCCAGCTCACCAGAGATTAACTGGAACACTGAAGCTTTCTTT. Residues: CASSPEINWNTEAFF.

V gene TRBV9 combines with J gene TRBJ2-6; the D is unclear. V lost 1 base and J lost 0, with 8 bases in between. The germline CDR1 and CDR2 sequences are SGDLS and YYNGEE. The CDR3 is 16 residues long. The CDR3 region has the DNA TGTGCCAGCAGCGTAACGGTTAGCTCTGGGGCCAACGTCCTGACTTTC. This gives the protein CASSVTVSSGANVLTF.

This clone was seen a single time. The chain links TRBV7-2 to TRBJ2-7, with D possibly matching TRBD2 (5 bases). The CDR3 runs to 13 residues. V was trimmed by 5 bases and J by 3 bases, leaving 11 bases between them. Germline CDR1 is SGHTA and CDR2 is FQGNSA. CDR3 loop: CASSQLVDYEQYF. The CDR3 nucleotides read TGTGCCAGCAGCCAACTAGTAGACTACGAGCAGTACTTC.

This clone showed up just once. The chain has TRBV4-2 and TRBJ2-7, with D possibly being TRBD2 (5 bases). In germline, CDR1 is LGHNA, CDR2 YNFKEQ. The V end lost 1 base, the J end lost 3 bases, and 16 bases lay between the germline ends. The CDR3 loop spans 16 amino acids. The CDR3 here is CASSQAVRDTVYEQYF. In DNA, the CDR3 is TGTGCCAGCAGCCAAGCGGTACGGGATACTGTCTACGAGCAGTACTTC.

The CDR3 nucleotides are TGTGCCAGCAGCGTAGCGGAGGCCCCCTACGAGCAGTACTTC. This encodes CASSVAEAPYEQYF. The chain carries TRBV9 and TRBJ2-7, with a weak D call TRBD2 (5 bases). Trimming removed 0 bases at V and 2 bases at J, with 9 bases between. CDR1 SGDLS and CDR2 YYNGEE come from the germline V gene. The CDR3 extends over 14 amino acids.

A single count supports this clone. This chain connects TRBV30 to TRBJ1-6; 11 bases line up with TRBD1. CDR1 and CDR2 (germline): GTSNPN, SVGIG (reference sequence). The CDR3 consists of 14 residues. V lost 6 bases and J lost 9; bases outside the gene matches: 7. CDR3 sequence reads: CACTGTGGGSPLHF. As DNA, the CDR3 is TGTGCCTGTACCGGGACAGGGGGTGGTTCACCCCTCCACTTT.

V is TRBV6-1 and J is TRBJ1-4, with D perhaps matching TRBD1 (5 bases). Germline lookup yields CDR1 MNHNS and CDR2 SASEGT. The V end lost 2 bases, the J end lost 8 bases, and 9 bases lay between the germline ends. This CDR3 has 13 residues. The CDR3 DNA sequence: TGTGCCAGCAGTGAAAGGGGTGGCGAAAAACTGTTTTTT. This translates into CASSERGGEKLFF.

This chain joins TRBV7-3 and TRBJ2-3; no clear D gene. This CDR3 is 13 amino acids long. Germline V lookup: CDR1 SGHTA, CDR2 FQGTGA. Trimming cost V 5 bases and J 1 base, with 7 bases left between them. Here the CDR3 DNA reads TGTGCCAGCAGCCCCAGCGGCACAGATACGCAGTATTTT. Its translation is CASSPSGTDTQYF.

The chain uses TRBV5-1 and TRBJ2-3; TRBD1 is a possible D gene (7 bases). Germline V lookup: CDR1 SGHRS, CDR2 YFSETQ. This CDR3 contains 13 residues. V was trimmed by 9 bases and J by 3 bases, leaving 14 bases between them. The CDR3 protein is CATHRGGTDTQYF. CDR3 bases: TGCGCCACCCACAGGGGAGGTACAGATACGCAGTATTTT.

This clone appeared a single time. The rearrangement joins TRBV5-5 to TRBJ1-4; 9 bases map to TRBD1. The J segment lost 5 bases and the V segment lost 5 bases, leaving 13 bases of the junction unmatched. The CDR3 totals 17 residues. CDR1 is SGHKS and CDR2 is YYEKEE in the germline V gene (reference sequence). The CDR3 is CASRAGFGTGLNEKLFF. The CDR3 region has the DNA TGTGCCAGCAGGGCAGGGTTCGGGACAGGGTTAAATGAAAAACTGTTTTTT.

The V call is TRBV5-1, the J call TRBJ2-1; 11 bases fit TRBD2. The CDR3 is made up of 16 amino acids. Germline CDR1 SGHRS, CDR2 YFSETQ. The trim removed 2 bases at V and 7 bases at J, leaving 8 bases unmatched. CDR3 sequence reads: CASSLVGLAGPNEQFF. For the CDR3, the DNA is TGCGCCAGCAGCTTAGTCGGACTAGCGGGTCCAAATGAGCAGTTCTTC.

V is TRBV7-9 and J is TRBJ2-1, with D maybe TRBD2 (5 bases). Trimming removed 2 bases at V and 7 bases at J, with 12 bases between. The CDR3 consists of 14 residues. Germline CDR1 is SEHNR and CDR2 is FQNEAQ (reference sequence). In DNA form, the CDR3 reads TGTGCCAGCAGCTTAACTAGTCAATTAAATGAGCAGTTCTTC. Translated: CASSLTSQLNEQFF.

CDR3 in DNA: TGTGCCAGCAGTGCCTCCCCAACGGGCGGCGCCGGGGAGCTGTTTTTT. Its protein product is CASSASPTGGAGELFF. V usage is TRBV6-1 and J usage is TRBJ2-2; D is uncertain. In germline, CDR1 is MNHNS, CDR2 SASEGT. Trimming removed 4 bases at V and 6 bases at J, with 18 bases between. The CDR3 runs to 16 residues.

The chain is built from TRBV27 and TRBJ2-2; 7 positions match TRBD2. The V gene's germline CDR1 is MNHEY and CDR2 SMNVEV (reference sequence). The V segment lost 4 bases and the J segment 5 bases; nucleotides outside the gene matches: 10. The CDR3 is made up of 16 amino acids. This chain's CDR3 is CASSSPASGGTGELFF. DNA of the CDR3: TGTGCCAGCAGTTCCCCCGCTAGCGGCGGGACCGGGGAGCTGTTTTTT.

J is TRBJ2-6 and V is TRBV18; weak D call: TRBD2 (6 bases). V was cut by 0 bases and J by 4 bases, with 10 bases left in between. From germline, CDR1 is KGHSH and CDR2 LQKENI. The CDR3 is made up of 16 amino acids. CDR3 loop: CASSPPGGVGANVLTF. DNA of the CDR3: TGTGCCAGCTCACCACCAGGAGGGGTCGGGGCCAACGTCCTGACTTTC.

The rearrangement links TRBV11-3 to TRBJ2-1; 14 bases fit TRBD2. Germline CDR1 SGHNT, CDR2 YENEEA. This CDR3 is built from 16 residues. The V and J ends lost 5 bases and 8 bases, in that order; junction bases with no gene match: 8. CDR3 sequence reads: CASSRLAGGLGDEQFF. CDR3 in DNA: TGTGCCAGCAGCCGACTAGCGGGAGGGTTAGGCGATGAGCAGTTCTTC. The full variable domain, rest sourced from reference TRBV11-3 and TRBJ2-1, is EAGVVQSPRYKIIEKKQPVAFWCNPISGHNTLYWYLQNLGQGPELLIRYENEEAVDDSQLPKDRFSAERLKGVDSTLKIQPAELGDSAVYLCASSRLAGGLGDEQFFGPGTRLTVL.

The J gene is TRBJ2-7, the V gene TRBV27; 9 nucleotides line up with TRBD1. V shed 4 bases, J shed 0 bases, and the junction held 13 bases outside the gene matches. This CDR3 comprises 18 residues. Germline V CDR1 and CDR2: MNHEY, SMNVEV (reference sequence). CDR3 sequence reads: CASSSVGQGRPDSYEQYF. As DNA, the CDR3 is TGTGCCAGCAGTTCCGTGGGACAGGGAAGACCCGACTCCTACGAGCAGTACTTC.

The table lists this clone with a few counts. The J gene is TRBJ2-5, the V gene TRBV7-6; D might be TRBD2 (6 bases). This CDR3 comprises 15 residues. CDR1 is SGHVS, CDR2 FNYEAQ, per germline. With 3 bases removed from V and 5 bases from J, the gap between germline ends came to 16 bases. The chain's CDR3 is CASSLLATKGETQYF. The CDR3 bases are TGTGCCAGCAGCTTGCTAGCGACAAAAGGGGAGACCCAGTACTTC. Based on the CDR3 plus reference TRBV7-6 and TRBJ2-5, the full variable domain is GAGVSQSPRYKVTKRGQDVALRCDPISGHVSLYWYRQALGQGPEFLTYFNYEAQQDKSGLPNDRFSAERPEGSISTLTIQRTEQRDSAMYRCASSLLATKGETQYFGPGTRLLVL.

The V gene is TRBV5-1, the J gene TRBJ2-3, with 9 bases identical to TRBD2. The V segment lost 6 bases and the J segment 4 bases; nucleotides outside the gene matches: 9. Germline lookup yields CDR1 SGHRS and CDR2 YFSETQ. The CDR3 extends over 15 amino acids. CDR3 loop: CASTSGSGRADTQYF. The CDR3 DNA reads as TGCGCCAGCACATCGGGTAGCGGGAGAGCAGATACGCAGTATTTT.

CDR3 sequence: CASSPYFAKYPPSNEQFF. The CDR3 bases are TGTGCCAGCAGTCCCTACTTTGCGAAGTATCCCCCTTCAAATGAGCAGTTCTTC. This chain joins TRBV28 and TRBJ2-1; no clear D gene. The CDR3 consists of 18 residues. The V end lost 5 bases, the J end lost 7 bases, and 27 bases lay between the germline ends. Germline V gene data show CDR1 as MDHEN and CDR2 as SYDVKM.

The DNA for the CDR3 is TGTGCCAGCAGCGCGGAGGGATTACTAGCGGGGGTGAACAATGAGCAGTTCTTC. It is translated as CASSAEGLLAGVNNEQFF. This chain links TRBV9 with TRBJ2-1; TRBD2 aligns across 11 bases. The CDR3 sequence is 18 residues long. The V and J ends lost 3 bases and 5 bases, in that order; junction bases with no gene match: 13. Germline V CDR1 and CDR2: SGDLS, YYNGEE.

The genes are TRBV10-3 and TRBJ2-1, with no clear D. CDR3 size: 15 residues. Germline CDR1 ENHRY, CDR2 SYGVKD. V gave up 0 bases and J gave up 3 bases, with 9 bases separating them. The CDR3, as DNA: TGTGCCATCAGTGAGTCGGGCCGAATCTACAATGAGCAGTTCTTC. Its translation: CAISESGRIYNEQFF.

The gene calls are TRBV27 and TRBJ2-3, with D perhaps TRBD2 (6 bases). V was shortened by 5 bases and J by 0 bases, with 18 bases between the two germline ends. CDR1 and CDR2 from the germline V gene are MNHEY and SMNVEV (reference sequence). This CDR3 spans 17 amino acids. CDR3 sequence: CASSPPGLASSTDTQYF. CDR3 in DNA: TGTGCCAGCAGTCCTCCGGGACTCGCATCTAGCACAGATACGCAGTATTTT.

This clone was observed a few times. The chain couples TRBV28 to TRBJ1-1; D not resolved. Trimming removed 6 bases from V and 4 bases from J, with 12 bases in between. The CDR3 sequence is 13 residues long. From germline, CDR1 is MDHEN and CDR2 SYDVKM. The CDR3 DNA is TGTGCCAGCAGGGCGGATTTAACCACTGAAGCTTTCTTT. Its protein is CASRADLTTEAFF.

This chain joins TRBV29-1 and TRBJ2-3; 13 nucleotides match TRBD2. Germline V gene sequence: CDR1 SQVTM, CDR2 ANQGSEA. This CDR3 is built from 13 residues. V gave up 8 bases and J gave up 6 bases; unmatched junction bases: 5. CDR3 loop: CSTRTSGSDTQYF. In DNA, the CDR3 is TGCAGCACTCGGACTAGCGGGAGTGATACGCAGTATTTT.

The V gene is TRBV7-9, the J gene TRBJ2-2; D remains unclear. Looked up from germline, CDR1 is SEHNR and CDR2 is FQNEAQ (reference sequence). The CDR3 loop spans 15 amino acids. Deletions cut 7 bases from V and 3 bases from J, with 15 bases between. Written as DNA, the CDR3 is TGTGCCAGCACCATTTCGACCGGTTACACCGGGGAGCTGTTTTTT. Amino acids: CASTISTGYTGELFF.

This clone was recorded once. The CDR3 protein is CASSQGYWGGDTQYF. The DNA for the CDR3 is TGTGCCAGCAGCCAAGGGTACTGGGGTGGAGATACGCAGTATTTT. V and J are TRBV3-1 (or the pseudogene TRBV3-2) and TRBJ2-3; D ambiguous. CDR3 length equals 15 residues. The germline V and J ends were trimmed by 1 base and 5 bases, with 13 bases remaining between them. Looked up from germline, CDR1 is LGHDT and CDR2 is YNNKEL (reference sequence).

The chain combines TRBV19 with TRBJ1-5; D unclear. V was cut by 2 bases and J by 3 bases, with 11 bases left in between. CDR1 is LNHDA, CDR2 SQIVND, per germline (reference sequence). The CDR3 extends over 15 amino acids. DNA for the CDR3: TGTGCCAGTAGTATACTTCCTCTGTTCAATCAGCCCCAGCATTTT. Its protein product is CASSILPLFNQPQHF.

CDR3 DNA sequence: TGTGCCAGCAGAAAAGAACGGGTCGCTGAAGCTTTCTTT. It is translated as CASRKERVAEAFF. This chain connects TRBV7-8 to TRBJ1-1; no reliable D call. Germline CDR1 SGHVS, CDR2 FQNEAQ. The CDR3 sequence is 13 residues long. V was cut by 6 bases and J by 6 bases, with 14 bases left in between.

This clone was counted between two and nine times. The chain combines TRBV30 with TRBJ1-2; a possible D gene is TRBD1 (6 bases). V was trimmed by 1 base and J by 6 bases, leaving 12 bases between them. The germline V gene encodes CDR1 GTSNPN and CDR2 SVGIG (reference sequence). The CDR3 has 13 residues. The CDR3 coding sequence is TGTGCCTGGAGTGCTCAGGGGACCGATGGCTACACCTTC. Translated: CAWSAQGTDGYTF.

This clone was observed a few times. The genes are TRBV18 and TRBJ1-2; 8 bases are a match to TRBD1. Germline V CDR1 and CDR2: KGHSH, LQKENI. The V segment lost 2 bases and the J segment 5 bases; nucleotides outside the gene matches: 10. The CDR3 length is 16 residues. CDR3 amino acids: CASSPSRGQAGYGYTF. CDR3 coding DNA: TGTGCCAGCTCACCATCGAGGGGACAGGCAGGGTATGGCTACACCTTC.

The chain has TRBV6-5 and TRBJ2-7, with D possibly TRBD1 on 6 matching bases. The length of the CDR3 is 11 residues. Germline CDR1 and CDR2: MNHEY and SVGAGI. V dropped 11 bases and J dropped 7 bases, with 15 bases sitting between them. Here the CDR3 DNA reads TGTGCCGGACAGACAGGTTTAGAGCAGTACTTC. It codes for CAGQTGLEQYF.